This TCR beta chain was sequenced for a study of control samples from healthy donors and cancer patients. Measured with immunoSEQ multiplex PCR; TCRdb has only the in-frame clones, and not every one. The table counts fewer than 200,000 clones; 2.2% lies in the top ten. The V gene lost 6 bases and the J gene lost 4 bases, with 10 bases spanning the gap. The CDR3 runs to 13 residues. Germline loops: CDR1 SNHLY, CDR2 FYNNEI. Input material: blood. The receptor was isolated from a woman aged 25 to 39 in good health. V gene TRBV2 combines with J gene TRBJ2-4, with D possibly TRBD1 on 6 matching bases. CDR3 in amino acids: CASSSDSKNIQYF. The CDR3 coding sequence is TGTGCCAGCAGCTCGGACAGTAAAAACATTCAGTACTTC. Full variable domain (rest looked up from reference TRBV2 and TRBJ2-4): EPEVTQTPSHQVTQMGQEVILRCVPISNHLYFYWYRQILGQKVEFLVSFYNNEISEKSEIFDDQFSVERPDGSNFTLKIRSTKLEDSAMYFCASSSDSKNIQYFGAGTRLSVL.